This is a list of T cell receptor beta chains from one sample in a study of patients and donors after allogeneic stem cell transplantation. One entry per CDR3 protein results from TCRdb running MiXCR on the RT-PCR reads. The sample has about 400,000 distinct CDR3 sequences, approximately 16% seen once. Sequencing was done on a sample of blood, either unsorted or a sorted T cell fraction (not recorded which). The receptor set was obtained from a human donor who was either an allogeneic HSCT recipient or a stem cell or donor lymphocyte infusion donor (not recorded which). It is not recorded whose cells these are; they may come from a transplant donor. Each CDR3 is given with its conserved first and last residue. A D gene is named only where the DNA matches it firmly. Size values are once, few and many counts, or a class for expanded clones, and some rows have none.

d_call: TRBD1
v_call: TRBV24-1
j_call: TRBJ2-3
clone_size: .
cdr3_nt: TGTGCCACCAGCAGCACCGGGACAGGGGTTTTAAATACGCAGTATTTT
cdr3_aa: CATSSTGTGVLNTQYF

d_call: .
v_call: TRBV12-3/TRBV12-4
j_call: TRBJ2-3
clone_size: .
cdr3_nt: TGTGCCAGCACCGGAGGGAGATCTACGCAGTATTTT
cdr3_aa: CASTGGRSTQYF

d_call: TRBD1
v_call: TRBV9
j_call: TRBJ1-5
clone_size: .
cdr3_nt: TGTGCCAGCAGCCCAGGGGGAGGAGGGCTAAATCAGCCCCAGCATTTT
cdr3_aa: CASSPGGGGLNQPQHF

d_call: .
v_call: TRBV28
j_call: TRBJ1-3
clone_size: .
cdr3_nt: TGTGCCAGCAGTTTAAGGGGGGGTGGAAGCTCTGGAAACACCATATATTTT
cdr3_aa: CASSLRGGGSSGNTIYF

d_call: .
v_call: TRBV10-3
j_call: TRBJ2-5
clone_size: many
cdr3_nt: TGTGCCATCAGTCAAGGAGGGGTTCTGGGAGAGACCCAGTACTTC
cdr3_aa: CAISQGGVLGETQYF

d_call: TRBD2
v_call: TRBV6-1
j_call: TRBJ2-2
clone_size: .
cdr3_nt: TGTGCCAGCAGCCCAAGGGCTAGCGGGACCGGGGAGCTGTTTTTT
cdr3_aa: CASSPRASGTGELFF

d_call: .
v_call: TRBV6-5
j_call: TRBJ1-5
clone_size: .
cdr3_nt: TGTGCCAGCAGTTACTCGCGGGATAGCAATCAGCCCCAGCATTTT
cdr3_aa: CASSYSRDSNQPQHF

d_call: TRBD1
v_call: TRBV24-1
j_call: TRBJ1-5
clone_size: .
cdr3_nt: TGTACCACCAGTGCCCGGGACAGGGGTTCAAATCAGCCCCAGCATTTT
cdr3_aa: CTTSARDRGSNQPQHF

d_call: .
v_call: TRBV6-1
j_call: TRBJ1-3
clone_size: .
cdr3_nt: TGTGCCAGCGCGGGGGTCTTCCAGTGGAACACCATATATTTT
cdr3_aa: CASAGVFQWNTIYF

d_call: .
v_call: TRBV4-1
j_call: TRBJ1-4
clone_size: many
cdr3_nt: TGCGCCAGCAGCCACTGGACCGCGGGTGCAACTAATGAAAAACTGTTTTTT
cdr3_aa: CASSHWTAGATNEKLFF

d_call: TRBD1
v_call: TRBV2
j_call: TRBJ1-1
clone_size: .
cdr3_nt: TGTGCCAGCAGTATAACCGGGACAGGGGTGACTGAAGCTTTCTTT
cdr3_aa: CASSITGTGVTEAFF

d_call: .
v_call: TRBV12-3/TRBV12-4
j_call: TRBJ2-2
clone_size: few
cdr3_nt: TGTGCCAGCAGCGGACGGCCCGCAAACACCGGGGAGCTGTTTTTT
cdr3_aa: CASSGRPANTGELFF

d_call: TRBD1
v_call: TRBV5-5
j_call: TRBJ2-7
clone_size: few
cdr3_nt: TGTGCCAGCAGCTTGGGGGCAACAGGGACAGCCTCCTACGAGCAGTACTTC
cdr3_aa: CASSLGATGTASYEQYF

d_call: .
v_call: TRBV4-1
j_call: TRBJ1-4
clone_size: .
cdr3_nt: TGCGCCAGCAGCCAAGAGAGCTCCGGGGCCACTAATGAAAAACTGTTTTTT
cdr3_aa: CASSQESSGATNEKLFF

d_call: .
v_call: TRBV6-2/TRBV6-3
j_call: TRBJ2-7
clone_size: .
cdr3_nt: TGTGCCAGCAACCGCGGCAACAGGGTCCCTGTCTACGAGCAGTACTTC
cdr3_aa: CASNRGNRVPVYEQYF

d_call: .
v_call: TRBV11-2
j_call: TRBJ1-4
clone_size: few
cdr3_nt: TGTGCCAGCAGCTTAGCCATCATGCCCAATGAAAAACTGTTTTTT
cdr3_aa: CASSLAIMPNEKLFF

d_call: TRBD2
v_call: TRBV29-1
j_call: TRBJ2-1
clone_size: few
cdr3_nt: TGCAGCGTCGAAAGCGGGGCTAGTGACAATGAGCAGTTCTTC
cdr3_aa: CSVESGASDNEQFF

d_call: .
v_call: TRBV20-1
j_call: TRBJ1-5
clone_size: .
cdr3_nt: TGCAGTGCTAGAGGGCGCGAGAATCAGCCCCAGCATTTT
cdr3_aa: CSARGRENQPQHF

d_call: TRBD2
v_call: TRBV5-1
j_call: TRBJ2-1
clone_size: .
cdr3_nt: TGCGCCAGCAGAATGACTAGCGGGAGTTTCGATGAGCAGTTCTTC
cdr3_aa: CASRMTSGSFDEQFF

d_call: .
v_call: TRBV4-3
j_call: TRBJ2-5
clone_size: .
cdr3_nt: TGCGCCAGCAGCCAGCGCGCCCAGGGACCCCAAGAGACCCAGTACTTC
cdr3_aa: CASSQRAQGPQETQYF

d_call: TRBD1
v_call: TRBV6-5
j_call: TRBJ2-7
clone_size: few
cdr3_nt: TGTGCCAGCAGTTTTGCAGCAGGGGGCTACGAGCAGTACTTC
cdr3_aa: CASSFAAGGYEQYF

d_call: .
v_call: TRBV6-1
j_call: TRBJ1-1
clone_size: .
cdr3_nt: TGTGCCAGCATCCGAGGGAGTACTGAAGCTTTCTTT
cdr3_aa: CASIRGSTEAFF

d_call: .
v_call: TRBV20-1
j_call: TRBJ1-1
clone_size: .
cdr3_nt: TGCAGTGCTAGAGCGGGGGGTGCGAACACTGAAGCTTTCTTT
cdr3_aa: CSARAGGANTEAFF

d_call: .
v_call: TRBV27
j_call: TRBJ2-3
clone_size: .
cdr3_nt: TGTGCCAGCTACAGCAAGGCGGTGAACACAGATACGCAGTATTTT
cdr3_aa: CASYSKAVNTDTQYF

d_call: .
v_call: TRBV20-1
j_call: TRBJ2-7
clone_size: many
cdr3_nt: TGCAGTGCTAGTAACCCCTTGAGGGTTCACGAGCAGTACTTC
cdr3_aa: CSASNPLRVHEQYF

d_call: .
v_call: TRBV28
j_call: TRBJ2-3
clone_size: few
cdr3_nt: TGTGCCAGCAGTACCCCGAAGGTAACGCAGTATTTT
cdr3_aa: CASSTPKVTQYF

d_call: .
v_call: TRBV27
j_call: TRBJ2-5
clone_size: .
cdr3_nt: TGTGCCAGCAGAGAAAGGGGGACCCAGTACTTC
cdr3_aa: CASRERGTQYF

d_call: TRBD1
v_call: TRBV11-2
j_call: TRBJ1-6
clone_size: .
cdr3_nt: TGTGCCAGCAGCTTAGATCCACAGGGGTCACCCCTCCACTTT
cdr3_aa: CASSLDPQGSPLHF

d_call: .
v_call: TRBV3-1
j_call: TRBJ1-3
clone_size: .
cdr3_nt: TGTGCCAGCAGCCAGAGGGCGACCTCTGGAAACACCATATATTTT
cdr3_aa: CASSQRATSGNTIYF

d_call: .
v_call: TRBV27
j_call: TRBJ1-1
clone_size: .
cdr3_nt: TGTGCCAGCAGCCTTCTAGGGGAGAACACTGAAGCTTTCTTT
cdr3_aa: CASSLLGENTEAFF

d_call: .
v_call: TRBV11-2
j_call: TRBJ2-1
clone_size: .
cdr3_nt: TGTGCCAGCAGCTCCCTGGCGGGGACCCTCGATGAGCAGTTCTTC
cdr3_aa: CASSSLAGTLDEQFF

d_call: TRBD2
v_call: TRBV20-1
j_call: TRBJ2-7
clone_size: .
cdr3_nt: TGCAGCCCTGGGGGGGGAAGGTACGAGCAGTACTTC
cdr3_aa: CSPGGGRYEQYF

d_call: .
v_call: TRBV13
j_call: TRBJ2-3
clone_size: few
cdr3_nt: TGTGCCAGCAGTTTGGAGGGCCTGGGCACAGATACGCAGTATTTT
cdr3_aa: CASSLEGLGTDTQYF

d_call: .
v_call: TRBV20-1
j_call: TRBJ1-1
clone_size: .
cdr3_nt: TGCAGTGCTCCCGGGGGAGGGCTGAACACTGAAGCTTTCTTT
cdr3_aa: CSAPGGGLNTEAFF

d_call: .
v_call: TRBV4-3
j_call: TRBJ1-5
clone_size: many
cdr3_nt: TGCGCCAGCAGCCTCCGCACGGGTTTCAATCAGCCCCAGCATTTT
cdr3_aa: CASSLRTGFNQPQHF

d_call: .
v_call: TRBV4-1
j_call: TRBJ2-7
clone_size: .
cdr3_nt: TGCGCCAGCAGCCAAGGGGTGACAGGCACCTACGAGCAGTACTTC
cdr3_aa: CASSQGVTGTYEQYF

d_call: TRBD1
v_call: TRBV20-1
j_call: TRBJ2-7
clone_size: few
cdr3_nt: TGCAGTGCGGGGGACAGAGAACCCTACGAGCAGTACTTC
cdr3_aa: CSAGDREPYEQYF

d_call: .
v_call: TRBV19
j_call: TRBJ2-7
clone_size: .
cdr3_nt: TGTGCCAGTAGTGTAGCGAGACATTACGAGCAGTACTTC
cdr3_aa: CASSVARHYEQYF

d_call: TRBD2
v_call: TRBV11-2
j_call: TRBJ2-1
clone_size: .
cdr3_nt: TGTGCCAGCAGCTTAGGCAACCTAGCGGGAGTAATAGGGTCCTACAATGAGCAGTTCTTC
cdr3_aa: CASSLGNLAGVIGSYNEQFF

d_call: .
v_call: TRBV29-1
j_call: TRBJ2-2
clone_size: few
cdr3_nt: TGCAGCGCTCATTCCGGGGAGCTGTTTTTT
cdr3_aa: CSAHSGELFF

d_call: .
v_call: TRBV7-9
j_call: TRBJ1-4
clone_size: few
cdr3_nt: TGTGCCAGCACGGGAATATCGGTTGCAACTAATGAAAAACTGTTTTTT
cdr3_aa: CASTGISVATNEKLFF

d_call: .
v_call: TRBV7-9
j_call: TRBJ2-7
clone_size: many
cdr3_nt: TGTGCCAGCAGCCCGGACAGCTCCTACGAGCAGTACTTC
cdr3_aa: CASSPDSSYEQYF

d_call: .
v_call: TRBV9
j_call: TRBJ1-1
clone_size: once
cdr3_nt: TGTGCCACCTCCCGGTGCGACATGAACACTGAAGCTTTCTTT
cdr3_aa: CATSRCDMNTEAFF

d_call: TRBD1
v_call: TRBV5-6
j_call: TRBJ1-5
clone_size: few
cdr3_nt: TGTGCCAGCAGCTCGACAGGGGAGATAGGGAAAGGCAATCAGCCCCAGCATTTT
cdr3_aa: CASSSTGEIGKGNQPQHF

d_call: .
v_call: TRBV29-1
j_call: TRBJ1-1
clone_size: few
cdr3_nt: TGCAGCGCCACCGGACAGATGAACACTGAAGCTTTCTTT
cdr3_aa: CSATGQMNTEAFF

d_call: .
v_call: TRBV7-9
j_call: TRBJ2-5
clone_size: .
cdr3_nt: TGTGCCAGCAGCACTTCCGGGACAACAGGAGAGACCCAGTACTTC
cdr3_aa: CASSTSGTTGETQYF

d_call: .
v_call: TRBV21-1
j_call: TRBJ2-7
clone_size: .
cdr3_nt: TGTGCCAGCAGCAAAGAAGACCGGCCTTCCTACGAGCAGTACTTC
cdr3_aa: CASSKEDRPSYEQYF

d_call: .
v_call: TRBV5-1
j_call: TRBJ2-7
clone_size: once
cdr3_nt: TGCGCCAGCAGCTTGATTACCCAGTCTCGGGACGAGCAGTACTTC
cdr3_aa: CASSLITQSRDEQYF

d_call: .
v_call: TRBV27
j_call: TRBJ2-2
clone_size: .
cdr3_nt: TGTGCCAGCAGTCCCTTAGAAGTAGCCGGGGAGCTGTTTTTT
cdr3_aa: CASSPLEVAGELFF

d_call: .
v_call: TRBV7-8
j_call: TRBJ2-5
clone_size: few
cdr3_nt: TGTGCCAGCAGCTTACGTATCCAAGAGACCCAGTACTTC
cdr3_aa: CASSLRIQETQYF

d_call: .
v_call: TRBV7-8
j_call: TRBJ2-3
clone_size: few
cdr3_nt: TGTGCCAGCAGCTTGGATATGGGAAGTACGCAGTATTTT
cdr3_aa: CASSLDMGSTQYF

d_call: .
v_call: TRBV5-1
j_call: TRBJ2-1
clone_size: .
cdr3_nt: TGCGCCAGCAGCTTGGCGGCGGTGTCCTACAATGAGCAGTTCTTC
cdr3_aa: CASSLAAVSYNEQFF

d_call: .
v_call: TRBV20-1
j_call: TRBJ2-3
clone_size: .
cdr3_nt: TGCAGTGCTAGAGATCCAACCGGTCCATTGAGGACAGATACGCAGTATTTT
cdr3_aa: CSARDPTGPLRTDTQYF

d_call: .
v_call: TRBV3-1
j_call: TRBJ2-7
clone_size: .
cdr3_nt: TGTGCCAGCAGCCACCGGCACGAGCAGTACTTC
cdr3_aa: CASSHRHEQYF

d_call: .
v_call: TRBV20-1
j_call: TRBJ2-7
clone_size: .
cdr3_nt: TGCAGTGCCCACAGGCAGTCTTCCTCAGGTGGGCAGTACTTC
cdr3_aa: CSAHRQSSSGGQYF

d_call: TRBD2
v_call: TRBV19
j_call: TRBJ2-7
clone_size: .
cdr3_nt: TGTGCCAGTAGTAAAGTAGCGGGAGGATCCTACGAGCAGTACTTC
cdr3_aa: CASSKVAGGSYEQYF

d_call: .
v_call: TRBV10-3
j_call: TRBJ2-1
clone_size: .
cdr3_nt: TGTGCCATCAGGGGGGAAAAAGGAGACAACTCCTACAATGAGCAGTTCTTC
cdr3_aa: CAIRGEKGDNSYNEQFF

d_call: .
v_call: TRBV5-6
j_call: TRBJ1-5
clone_size: many
cdr3_nt: TGTGCCAGCAGCGGGGGATACAATCAGCCCCAGCATTTT
cdr3_aa: CASSGGYNQPQHF

d_call: .
v_call: TRBV2
j_call: TRBJ2-3
clone_size: few
cdr3_nt: TGTGCCAGCATTGATCCAGCGGGCCCAGATACGCAGTATTTT
cdr3_aa: CASIDPAGPDTQYF